The 3 T cell receptor beta chains listed next were all sequenced from one sample in a study of T cell repertoires and HLA-DP antigens. Generated by immunoSEQ multiplex PCR, the TCRdb table keeps only in-frame clones and is missing some. The sample records around 110,000 clones, roughly 92% being singletons. No antigen has been assigned to these receptors. The sample comprised CD4+ T cells from PBMCs. These receptors were obtained from a woman between 18 and 29 years old in good health and CMV-seronegative.

The chain has TRBV18 and TRBJ2-6, with 9 positions matching TRBD1. V lost 3 bases to trimming and J lost 0 bases; unmatched junction nucleotides: 3. The CDR3 has 17 residues. In germline, CDR1 is KGHSH, CDR2 LQKENI. The DNA for the CDR3 is TGTGCCAGCTCACCCCCGGGACAGGGCTCTGGGGCCAACGTCCTGACTTTC. It yields the protein CASSPPGQGSGANVLTF.

The gene calls are TRBV6-1 and TRBJ2-3; D perhaps matches TRBD1 (6 bases). CDR1 is MNHNS and CDR2 is SASEGT in the germline V gene. CDR3 length: 17 residues. Trimming took off 1 base at V and 3 bases at J, with 17 bases between the two ends. The CDR3 nucleotides are TGTGCCAGCAGTGAAGTGGTTCGAGGGGGAACGACAGATACGCAGTATTTT. This translates into CASSEVVRGGTTDTQYF.

The V gene is TRBV27, the J gene TRBJ1-4; tentative D call: TRBD1 (6 bases). CDR1 is MNHEY, CDR2 SMNVEV, per germline (reference sequence). The germline V and J ends were trimmed by 10 bases and 7 bases, with 16 bases remaining between them. This CDR3 has 13 amino acids. DNA for the CDR3: TGTGCCATCGGGGGGGCAGTGGCTGAAAAACTGTTTTTT. Residues: CAIGGAVAEKLFF. Complete variable domain (other parts from reference TRBV27 and TRBJ1-4): EAQVTQNPRYLITVTGKKLTVTCSQNMNHEYMSWYRQDPGLGLRQIYYSMNVEVTDKGDVPEGYKVSRKEKRNFPLILESPSPNQTSLYFCAIGGAVAEKLFFGSGTQLSVL.